Reported below is one TCR beta chain. Its antigen is unknown. No quality values exist for individual bases; no much larger clone is one base distant. TCRbeta CDR3 regions were profiled by bias-controlled multiplex PCR amplification of genomic DNA with the immunoSEQ Assay. The original methods were these. To quantify the absolute abundance of each unique TCRbeta CDR3 region, the sequences were collapsed and filtered. Two models were used to test differential abundance: a binomial model (Fisher-equivalent) and a beta-binomial model that adds time-dependent variance fitted from healthy donors. Clones with fewer than 5 combined templates were removed, and a clone was called differentially abundant if the clone's Benjamini-Hochberg FDR was below 0.01. Beta-binomial variance was modeled as a function of total template count across the two samples using the form v = (b*log(k)+a)^2. This immuneACCESS table, as held by TCRdb, lists in-frame sequences with V and J called but not all clones. Of the missing ones, under half trace to an unresolved V gene in checked studies; the others have no known cause. D and trimming come from the DNA, and the V and J calls and clone size come from that table. The sample table records some 97,000 clones; approximately 88% of these occur just once. 5% to 6.5% of the sample goes to the ten largest clones.

The data stem from a study of identifying expanded T cells in peripheral blood (dated by TCRdb to between 2018 and 2021). A note on the overall study: Technical replicates were generated by sequencing separate aliquots of the same genomic DNA pool, with four replicates compared pairwise.

The CDR3 runs 14 amino acids, cysteine and phenylalanine included. The read is trimmed to its CDR3 DNA, 42 bases read in frame from base 1. No immune events, such as infections, were documented for the healthy donors during the collection period. Healthy-donor blood repertoires served as a training cohort to calibrate time-dependent variance in a beta-binomial model of T-cell clone differential abundance. The training cohort comprised about ten healthy donors, 3 female and 7 male. Donor ages ranged from about 29 to 70 years, with an average of about 44 years. Whole blood from each healthy donor was obtained from a commercial supplier and was collected at three time points about two weeks apart. For immunosequencing, genomic DNA was extracted from unsorted whole blood. Here is what the overall study found, with its caveats: Across all healthy-donor time intervals, the beta-binomial model significantly lowered both the number of clones called differentially abundant and the false-positive rate. The authors expected biological variance in healthy repertoires might increase further over much longer intervals such as months to years. Across all healthy donors, variance in clone template counts between roughly 2-week samples was found to increase significantly with total template count. Between technical replicates the binomial model flagged approximately 1.3 differentially abundant clones, whereas over approximately two weeks the binomial model flagged about 16.4 and over about four weeks approximately 20.

Sequences were obtained from blood. This chain joins TRBV21-1 to TRBJ2-3; no DNA check was done on the table's D call, TRBD1. TRBV21-1 is deemed a pseudogene. This receptor was identified in a person aged 18 to 75 in good health. For the CDR3, the sequence is CASPRDRETDTQYF. The DNA is as follows: TGTGCCAGCCCCCGGGACAGGGAGACAGATACGCAGTATTTT.